Following are 22 T cell receptor beta chains from one sample sequenced in a study of T-cell reconstitution after alpha-beta-depleted transplantation in children. As it was prepared, the TCRbeta library received unique molecular identifiers. TCRdb re-derived calls from the PCR reads in MiXCR, one entry per CDR3 protein. Of about 870,000 distinct CDR3 sequences listed, approximately 15% are singletons. The sample here was PBMCs, mostly from graft donor cells, taken 360 days after TCRalphabeta/CD19-depleted stem cell transplant. These receptors all stem from a male patient younger than 18 who had a stem cell transplant for acute lymphoblastic leukemia, so the T cells may come from the graft donor.

This clonotype was seen only a few times. The DNA for the CDR3 is TGTGCCAGCAGCCGGGACAGGCACTACGAGCAGTACTTC. Translated, it gives CASSRDRHYEQYF. V and J are TRBV3-1 and TRBJ2-7; 8 bases agree with TRBD1. V gave up 4 bases and J gave up 3 bases; unmatched junction bases: 2. The CDR3 is 13 amino acids. Germline loops: CDR1 LGHDT, CDR2 YNNKEL (reference sequence).

CDR3 region: CATVKGPSGRAGSTDTQYF. The CDR3 DNA reads as TGTGCCACCGTAAAGGGTCCTAGCGGGAGGGCCGGAAGCACAGATACGCAGTATTTT. This chain joins TRBV24-1 and TRBJ2-3; the match to TRBD2 covers 12 bases. The germline V gene has CDR1 KGHDR and CDR2 SFDVKD. V was pared by 9 bases and J by 0 bases, with 15 bases of the junction left unmatched. This CDR3 spans 19 amino acids.

This clonotype was seen only a few times. The V gene is TRBV21-1, the J gene TRBJ1-5. TRBV21-1 counts as a pseudogene. The CDR3 consists of 11 residues. The CDR3 reads CASSASSPQHF. DNA of the CDR3: TGTGCCAGCAGCGCAAGTTCGCCCCAGCATTTT.

This clonotype was observed a few times. This CDR3 reads CASSLAPGYNYGYTF. The CDR3 DNA follows: TGTGCCAGCAGCTTAGCGCCCGGTTACAACTATGGCTACACCTTC. The J gene is TRBJ1-2, the V gene TRBV7-6; D uncertain. The CDR3 length is 15 residues. Germline CDR1 reads SGHVS; CDR2 reads FNYEAQ. The V end was cut by 0 bases, the J end by 2 bases, with 10 bases between.

This sequence joins TRBV24-1 and TRBJ2-2; unclear D gene. Trimming shortened V by 3 bases and J by 8 bases, and 12 bases separated the two germline ends. The CDR3 sequence is 14 residues long. Per germline, CDR1 KGHDR and CDR2 SFDVKD. The CDR3 region has the DNA TGTGCCACCAGTGATCCGGACGTCGGAGGGGAGCTGTTTTTT. Translated: CATSDPDVGGELFF.

The J gene is TRBJ2-3, the V gene TRBV10-3; no clear D. The CDR3 is made up of 12 amino acids. Per the germline V gene, CDR1 is ENHRY and CDR2 is SYGVKD. V lost 3 bases and J lost 4, with 5 bases in between. The CDR3 reads CAISDNPDTQYF. In DNA, the CDR3 is TGTGCCATCAGTGACAACCCAGATACGCAGTATTTT.

This clonotype has at least ten counts. The chain carries TRBV5-1 and TRBJ2-7, with TRBD2 as a possible D gene (6 bases). V gave up 0 bases and J gave up 7 bases, with 14 bases separating them. Germline CDR1 and CDR2: SGHRS and YFSETQ. The CDR3 runs to 14 residues. The CDR3 nucleotides are TGCGCCAGCAGCTTGGCGCCGGGAGCATGGGAGCAGTACTTC. Translating it yields CASSLAPGAWEQYF.

This sequence joins TRBV30 and TRBJ2-7; TRBD2 aligns across 9 bases. This CDR3 has 15 amino acids. Germline V gene data show CDR1 as GTSNPN and CDR2 as SVGIG (reference sequence). Losses at the gene ends were 2 bases for V and 12 bases for J; bases not matched to a gene: 17. CDR3 coding DNA: TGTGCCTGGAGTCAGGGCCTGGGAGGAGCGGGAGGACCGTACTTC. It yields the protein CAWSQGLGGAGGPYF.

In this sample, this clonotype turned up a few times. The rearrangement links TRBV4-1 to TRBJ2-1; maybe TRBD2 (5 bases). Per germline, CDR1 MGHRA and CDR2 YSYEKL. V was pared by 2 bases and J by 6 bases, with 11 bases between. The CDR3 is 14 amino acids. The CDR3 DNA is TGCGCCAGCAGCCAACCAACTAGACCCAATGAGCAGTTCTTC. This translates into CASSQPTRPNEQFF.

This clonotype turned up a few times. CDR3 DNA: TGTGCCAGCACCCGAGGGGGGGACAACTATGGCTACACCTTC. Translation gives CASTRGGDNYGYTF. The gene calls are TRBV11-2 and TRBJ1-2; perhaps TRBD1 as D (6 bases). Trimming took 7 bases from V and 2 from J, leaving 14 bases between them. The CDR3 runs to 14 residues. Looked up from germline, CDR1 is SGHAT and CDR2 is FQNNGV.

This clonotype turned up a few times. The chain has TRBV13 and TRBJ2-2, with 8 nucleotides matching TRBD1. The CDR3 extends over 14 amino acids. Trimming took 11 bases from V and 4 from J; bases not matched to a gene: 9. CDR1 and CDR2 (germline): PRHDT, FYEKMQ (reference sequence). The DNA for the CDR3 is TGTGCCGCACTGGACAGGGACTTCACCGGGGAGCTGTTTTTT. Protein product: CAALDRDFTGELFF. Combining the CDR3 with reference TRBV13 and TRBJ2-2 gives the whole variable domain AAGVIQSPRHLIKEKRETATLKCYPIPRHDTVYWYQQGPGQDPQFLISFYEKMQSDKGSIPDRFSAQQFSDYHSELNMSSLELGDSALYFCAALDRDFTGELFFGEGSRLTVL.

This clonotype was observed a handful of times. The chain combines TRBV15 with TRBJ2-4; D possibly uses TRBD1 or TRBD2 (5 bases each). The CDR3 has 16 amino acids. The germline gives CDR1 LNHNV, CDR2 YYDKDF (reference sequence). The germline V and J ends were trimmed by 5 bases and 4 bases, with 18 bases remaining between them. The CDR3 is CATSARDRGLKNIQYF. CDR3 in DNA: TGTGCCACCAGCGCCCGGGACCGAGGGCTTAAAAACATTCAGTACTTC.

J is TRBJ2-7 and V is TRBV4-1; 9 nucleotides align to TRBD2. The CDR3 runs to 19 residues. The germline V gene encodes CDR1 MGHRA and CDR2 YSYEKL. The J segment lost 7 bases and the V segment lost 1 base, leaving 20 bases of the junction unmatched. The CDR3 region has the DNA TGCGCCAGCAGCCAAGGGACTAGCGTAGGGGACCAACTACGATTGGAGCAGTACTTC. Amino acids: CASSQGTSVGDQLRLEQYF.

This clonotype showed up just a few times. The CDR3 nucleotides are TGTGCCAGCAGCTATGGACTGAGCAATCAGCCCCAGCATTTT. It translates to CASSYGLSNQPQHF. V usage is TRBV5-6 and J usage is TRBJ1-5, with no clear D. CDR1 SGHDT and CDR2 YYEEEE come from the germline V gene. V was trimmed by 3 bases and J by 1 base, leaving 8 bases between them. The CDR3 consists of 14 residues.

A few counts support this clonotype. The chain's CDR3 is CSVERQGSEKLFF. The CDR3 nucleotides are TGCAGCGTTGAAAGGCAGGGGAGTGAAAAACTGTTTTTT. V gene TRBV29-1 combines with J gene TRBJ1-4, with D possibly being TRBD1 (6 bases). Trimming stripped 2 bases from V and 7 bases from J, with 11 bases between. CDR1 is SQVTM, CDR2 ANQGSEA, per germline. The CDR3 consists of 13 residues. Supplemented by reference TRBV29-1 and TRBJ1-4, the full variable domain reads SAVISQKPSRDICQRGTSLTIQCQVDSQVTMMFWYRQQPGQSLTLIATANQGSEATYESGFVIDKFPISRPNLTFSTLTVSNMSPEDSSIYLCSVERQGSEKLFFGSGTQLSVL.

The J gene is TRBJ1-2, the V gene TRBV12-3 or TRBV12-4, with D possibly being TRBD1 (6 bases). Trimming cost V 11 bases and J 5 bases, with 21 bases left between them. This CDR3 is 14 amino acids long. The CDR3: CAFCSQGLRYGYTF. In DNA form, the CDR3 reads TGTGCCTTCTGTTCACAGGGTCTGAGATATGGCTACACCTTC.

This clonotype was seen a handful of times. The J gene is TRBJ2-7, the V gene TRBV5-5; no firm D call. CDR1 SGHKS and CDR2 YYEKEE come from the germline V gene (reference sequence). This CDR3 is 11 amino acids long. The germline V and J ends were trimmed by 1 base and 11 bases, with 10 bases remaining between them. For the CDR3, the DNA is TGTGCCAGCAGCTTGTTAAGAGGAGAGTACTTC. Protein sequence: CASSLLRGEYF.

The rearrangement joins TRBV20-1 to TRBJ2-7, with D tentatively TRBD2 (5 bases). This CDR3 is built from 15 residues. The V gene lost 6 bases and the J gene lost 3 bases, with 21 bases spanning the gap. The germline V gene has CDR1 DFQATT and CDR2 SNEGSKA (reference sequence). The CDR3 here is CSAQRPSRANYEQYF. CDR3 coding DNA: TGCAGTGCCCAGAGACCCTCGCGGGCAAACTACGAGCAGTACTTC.

The chain uses TRBV5-1 and TRBJ1-1; D may be TRBD1 (5 bases). Trimming cost V 4 bases and J 2 bases, with 12 bases left between them. CDR3 length: 14 residues. CDR1 SGHRS and CDR2 YFSETQ come from the germline V gene. CDR3 region: CASSVPGPNTEAFF. The CDR3 DNA follows: TGCGCCAGCAGCGTCCCGGGACCAAACACTGAAGCTTTCTTT.

V usage is TRBV5-1 and J usage is TRBJ1-6; unclear D gene. V was clipped by 0 bases and J by 9 bases, with 7 bases between them. CDR3 length equals 13 residues. CDR1 and CDR2 (germline): SGHRS, YFSETQ. The CDR3 loop is CASSLAVSSPLHF. CDR3 nucleotides: TGCGCCAGCAGCTTGGCAGTCAGTTCACCCCTCCACTTT. The variable domain in full, completed from reference TRBV5-1 and TRBJ1-6, reads KAGVTQTPRYLIKTRGQQVTLSCSPISGHRSVSWYQQTPGQGLQFLFEYFSETQRNKGNFPGRFSGRQFSNSRSEMNVSTLELGDSALYLCASSLAVSSPLHFGNGTRLTVT.

The J gene is TRBJ2-1, the V gene TRBV11-1; 10 bases agree with TRBD2. Germline assignment: CDR1 SGHAT and CDR2 FQDESV (reference sequence). The CDR3 contains 16 residues. Germline trimming cut 4 bases from V and 4 bases from J; bases unmatched to any gene: 7. The CDR3, as DNA: TGTGCCAGCAGCTCCACCGGGACTAGCGCTTACAATGAGCAGTTCTTC. It yields the protein CASSSTGTSAYNEQFF.

This clonotype came up many times. The rearrangement uses TRBV7-6 and TRBJ2-3; the D gene is possibly TRBD2 (5 bases). Germline V gene data show CDR1 as SGHVS and CDR2 as FNYEAQ. Trimming took 6 bases from V and 4 from J, leaving 20 bases between them. CDR3 length: 16 residues. The CDR3 loop is CASSWLVEGVADTQYF. The CDR3 DNA reads TGTGCCAGCAGTTGGCTAGTTGAGGGAGTGGCAGATACGCAGTATTTT.